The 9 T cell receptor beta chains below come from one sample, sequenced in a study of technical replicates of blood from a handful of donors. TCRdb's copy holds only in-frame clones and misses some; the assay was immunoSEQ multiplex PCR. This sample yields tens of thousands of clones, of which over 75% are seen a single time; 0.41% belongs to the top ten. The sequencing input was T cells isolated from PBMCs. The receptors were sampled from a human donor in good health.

The CDR3: CASSGGRGTDTQYF. CDR3 DNA: TGTGCCAGCAGCGGCGGGAGGGGCACAGATACGCAGTATTTT. The V call is TRBV9, the J call TRBJ2-3; TRBD2 matches at 9 bases. The CDR3 length is 14 residues. V gave up 3 bases and J gave up 1 base; unmatched junction bases: 0. The germline CDR1 and CDR2 sequences are SGDLS and YYNGEE.

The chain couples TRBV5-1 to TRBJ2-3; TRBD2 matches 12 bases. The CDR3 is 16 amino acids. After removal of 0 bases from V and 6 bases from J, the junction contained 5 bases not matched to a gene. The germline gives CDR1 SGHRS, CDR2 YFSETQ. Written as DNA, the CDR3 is TGCGCCAGCAGCTTGGGACTAGCGGGAGAAGCTGATACGCAGTATTTT. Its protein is CASSLGLAGEADTQYF.

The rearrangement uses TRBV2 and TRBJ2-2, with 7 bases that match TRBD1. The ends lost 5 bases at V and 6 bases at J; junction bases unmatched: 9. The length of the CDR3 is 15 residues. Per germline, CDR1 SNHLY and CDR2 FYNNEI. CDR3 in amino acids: CASSRRGQLAGELFF. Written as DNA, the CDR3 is TGTGCCAGCAGTAGACGGGGACAGCTAGCCGGGGAGCTGTTTTTT.

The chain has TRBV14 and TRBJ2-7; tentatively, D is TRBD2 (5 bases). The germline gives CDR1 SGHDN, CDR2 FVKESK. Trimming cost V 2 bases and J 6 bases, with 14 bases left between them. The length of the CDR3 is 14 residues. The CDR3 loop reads CASSQLASGLEQYF. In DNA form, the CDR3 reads TGTGCCAGCAGCCAACTGGCGAGCGGTCTCGAGCAGTACTTC.

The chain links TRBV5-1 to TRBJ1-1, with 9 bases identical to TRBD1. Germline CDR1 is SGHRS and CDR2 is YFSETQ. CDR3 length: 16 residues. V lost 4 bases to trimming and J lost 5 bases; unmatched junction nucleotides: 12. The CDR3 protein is CASSVKTTGGATEAFF. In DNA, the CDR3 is TGCGCCAGCAGCGTAAAAACTACAGGGGGCGCAACTGAAGCTTTCTTT.

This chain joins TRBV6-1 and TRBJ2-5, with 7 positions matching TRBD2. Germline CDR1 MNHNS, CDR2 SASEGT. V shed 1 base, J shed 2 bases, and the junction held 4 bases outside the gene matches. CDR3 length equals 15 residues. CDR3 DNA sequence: TGTGCCAGCAGTGAAGGGGACTACCCACAAGAGACCCAGTACTTC. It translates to CASSEGDYPQETQYF.

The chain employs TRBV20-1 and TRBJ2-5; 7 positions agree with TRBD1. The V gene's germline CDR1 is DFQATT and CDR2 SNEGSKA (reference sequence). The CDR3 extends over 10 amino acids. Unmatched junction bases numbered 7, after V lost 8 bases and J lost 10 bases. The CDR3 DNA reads TGCAGTCCTACAGACAGGGTCCAGTACTTC. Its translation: CSPTDRVQYF.

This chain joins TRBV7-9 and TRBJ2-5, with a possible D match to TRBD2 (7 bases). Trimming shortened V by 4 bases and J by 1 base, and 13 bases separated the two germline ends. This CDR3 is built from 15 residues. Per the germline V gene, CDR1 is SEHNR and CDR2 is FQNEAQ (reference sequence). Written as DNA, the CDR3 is TGTGCCAGCAGCTCCCCGGGGGGCCCCCAAGAGACCCAGTACTTC. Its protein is CASSSPGGPQETQYF.

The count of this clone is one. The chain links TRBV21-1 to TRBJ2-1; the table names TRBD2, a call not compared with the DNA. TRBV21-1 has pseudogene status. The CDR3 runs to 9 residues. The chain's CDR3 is CGSLGEQFF. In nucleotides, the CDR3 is TGTGGGAGTTTGGGTGAGCAGTTCTTC.